This T cell receptor (beta chain) was retrieved from a study of regulatory T cells in long-lasting Graves disease. Time point reported: persistent/refractory GD, antithyroid drugs over 5 years with positive TRAb. Extracted RNA from PBMCs served as the source of the TCR library. There are many counts of this clonotype. Antigen unknown. Assembly of TCR beta libraries relied on iRepertoire HTBI primers together with Arm-PCR of CDR3 regions. TCRdb processed the multiplex PCR reads anew with MiXCR; each CDR3 protein has one entry. Of about 340,000 distinct CDR3 sequences listed, roughly a fifth are singletons. Regarding the study as a whole: Whereas 966 public clonotypes were shared by new patients, persistent patients shared more, at a few thousand.

The CDR3 length is 15 residues. Trimming removed 3 bases from V and 0 bases from J, with 11 bases in between. Germline assignment: CDR1 MNHGY and CDR2 SVAAGI. This chain connects TRBV6-9 to TRBJ1-2; D gene unclear. This receptor was obtained from a female donor with Graves disease. The specimen comprised peripheral blood mononuclear cells (PBMCs), sampled when the disease was refractory, from a patient treated with antithyroid drugs. DNA of the CDR3: TGTGCCAGCAGTTACAATTGGGTCTCTAACTATGGCTACACCTTC. This translates into CASSYNWVSNYGYTF.